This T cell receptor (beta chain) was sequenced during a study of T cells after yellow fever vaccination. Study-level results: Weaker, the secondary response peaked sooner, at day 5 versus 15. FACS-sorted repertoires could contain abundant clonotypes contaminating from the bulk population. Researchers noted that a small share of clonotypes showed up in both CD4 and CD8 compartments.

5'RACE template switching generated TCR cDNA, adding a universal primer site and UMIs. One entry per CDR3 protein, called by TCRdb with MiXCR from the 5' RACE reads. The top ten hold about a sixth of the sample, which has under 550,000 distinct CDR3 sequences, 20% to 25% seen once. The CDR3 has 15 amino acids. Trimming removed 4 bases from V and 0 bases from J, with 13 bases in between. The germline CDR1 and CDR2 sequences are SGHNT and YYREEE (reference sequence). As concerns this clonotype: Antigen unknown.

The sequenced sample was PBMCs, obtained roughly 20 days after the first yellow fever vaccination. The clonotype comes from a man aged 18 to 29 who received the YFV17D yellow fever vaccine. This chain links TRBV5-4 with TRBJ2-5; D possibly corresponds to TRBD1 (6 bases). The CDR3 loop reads CASSPGTLYQETQYF. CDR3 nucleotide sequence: TGTGCCAGCAGCCCCGGGACACTATACCAAGAGACCCAGTACTTC.